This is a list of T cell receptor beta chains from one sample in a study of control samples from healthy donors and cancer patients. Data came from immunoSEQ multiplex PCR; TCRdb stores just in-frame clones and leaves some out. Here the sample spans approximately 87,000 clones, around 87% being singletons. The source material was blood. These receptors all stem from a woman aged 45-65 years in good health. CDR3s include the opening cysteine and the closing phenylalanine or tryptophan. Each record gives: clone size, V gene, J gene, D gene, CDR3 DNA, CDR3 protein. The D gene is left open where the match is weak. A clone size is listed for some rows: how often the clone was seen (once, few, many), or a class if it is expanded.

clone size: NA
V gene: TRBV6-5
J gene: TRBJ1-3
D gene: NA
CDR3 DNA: TGTGCCAGCAGTCCAGTCCGCTCTGGAAACACCATATATTTT
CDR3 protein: CASSPVRSGNTIYF

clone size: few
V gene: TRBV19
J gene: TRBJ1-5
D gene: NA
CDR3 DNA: TGTGCCAGTAGTATTGGAGTCTCAGGGGATCAGCCCCAGCATTTT
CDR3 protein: CASSIGVSGDQPQHF

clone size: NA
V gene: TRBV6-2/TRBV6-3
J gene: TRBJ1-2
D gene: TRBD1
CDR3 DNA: TGTGCCAGCAGTTATTCCAGGGGGTTCTATGGCTACACCTTC
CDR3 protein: CASSYSRGFYGYTF

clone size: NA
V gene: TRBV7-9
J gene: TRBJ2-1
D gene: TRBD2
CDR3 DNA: TGTGCCAGCAGCTTAAGGGCGGGAGGGCCGGTTGAGCAGTTCTTC
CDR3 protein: CASSLRAGGPVEQFF

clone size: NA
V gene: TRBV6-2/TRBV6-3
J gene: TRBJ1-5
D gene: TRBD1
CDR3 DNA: TGTGCCAGCAGTCCCGGACAGGGGACACCCGGGAGCAATCAGCCCCAGCATTTT
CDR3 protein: CASSPGQGTPGSNQPQHF

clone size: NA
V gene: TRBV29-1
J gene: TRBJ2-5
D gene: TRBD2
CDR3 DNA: TGCAGCGTTGAAGCTAGCGGGAGCAAGACCCAGTACTTC
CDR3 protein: CSVEASGSKTQYF

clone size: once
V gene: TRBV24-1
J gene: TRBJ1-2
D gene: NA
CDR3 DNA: TGTGCCACCAGTGACGGCGGGGATGGCTACACCTTC
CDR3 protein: CATSDGGDGYTF

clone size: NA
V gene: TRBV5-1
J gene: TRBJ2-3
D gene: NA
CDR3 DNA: TGCGCCAGCAGCTTGGACAGGGCAGATACGCAGTATTTT
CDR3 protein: CASSLDRADTQYF

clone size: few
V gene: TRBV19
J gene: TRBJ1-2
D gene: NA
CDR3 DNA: TGTGCCAGTAGTACGGACAGCTATGGCTACACCTTC
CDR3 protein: CASSTDSYGYTF

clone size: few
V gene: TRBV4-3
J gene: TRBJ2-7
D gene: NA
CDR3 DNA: TGCGCCAGCAGCCAAGATTACTTTAGCTACGAGCAGTACTTC
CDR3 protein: CASSQDYFSYEQYF

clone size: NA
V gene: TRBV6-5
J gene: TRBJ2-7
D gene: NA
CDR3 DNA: TGTGCCAGCAGGCCGGACAGGGACTACACCTACGAGCAGTACTTC
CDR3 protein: CASRPDRDYTYEQYF

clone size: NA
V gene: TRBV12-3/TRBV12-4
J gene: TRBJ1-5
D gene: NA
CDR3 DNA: TGTGCCAGCAGTTTAACAAGCAATCAGCCCCAGCATTTT
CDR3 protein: CASSLTSNQPQHF

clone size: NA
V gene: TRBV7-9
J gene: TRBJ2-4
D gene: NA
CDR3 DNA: TGTGCCAGCAGCCTACTAGGAGTGGTGGACCAGGAAAACATTCAGTACTTC
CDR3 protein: CASSLLGVVDQENIQYF

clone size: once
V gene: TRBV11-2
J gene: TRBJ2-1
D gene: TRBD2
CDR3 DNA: TGTGCCAGCAGCTTAGTAGCTAGCGGGGGGCGGGAATCCTTCTTC
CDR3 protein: CASSLVASGGRESFF

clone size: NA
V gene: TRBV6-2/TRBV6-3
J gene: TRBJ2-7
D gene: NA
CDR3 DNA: TGTGCCAGCAGTTACTTGAAAGGGAGGGGGGGCCACTACGAGCAGTACTTC
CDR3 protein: CASSYLKGRGGHYEQYF

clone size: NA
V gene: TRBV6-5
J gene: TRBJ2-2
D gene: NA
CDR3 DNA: TGTGCCAGCACCCCCTCTTGGGTTTCCGGGGAGCTGTTTTTT
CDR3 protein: CASTPSWVSGELFF

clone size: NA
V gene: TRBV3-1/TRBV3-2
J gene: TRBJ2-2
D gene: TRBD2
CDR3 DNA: TGTGCCAGCAGCCCGGGACTAGCGGGGGGGCGACTTACCGGGGAGCTGTTTTTT
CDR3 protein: CASSPGLAGGRLTGELFF

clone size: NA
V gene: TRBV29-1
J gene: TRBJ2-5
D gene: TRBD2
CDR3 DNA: TGCAGCGTTGCCGCCCGACTAGCGGCGGAGACCCAGTACTTC
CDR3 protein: CSVAARLAAETQYF

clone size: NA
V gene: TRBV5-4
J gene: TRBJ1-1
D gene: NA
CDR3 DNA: TGTGCCAGCAGCTTAGAGTCCTCTGGGGCTTTCTTT
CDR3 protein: CASSLESSGAFF

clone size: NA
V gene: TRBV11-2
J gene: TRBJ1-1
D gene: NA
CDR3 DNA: TGTGCCAGCAGCTTTAAGGGACCTGAAGCTTTCTTT
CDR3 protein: CASSFKGPEAFF

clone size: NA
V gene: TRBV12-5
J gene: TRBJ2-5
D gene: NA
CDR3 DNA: TGTGCTAGTGGTTTGTCACAGGTGGGGGGGACCCAGTACTTC
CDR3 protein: CASGLSQVGGTQYF

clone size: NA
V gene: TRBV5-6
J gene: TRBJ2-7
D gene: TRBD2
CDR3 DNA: TGTGCCAGCAGCCAAGACGGGAGGGATGAGCAGTACTTC
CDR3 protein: CASSQDGRDEQYF

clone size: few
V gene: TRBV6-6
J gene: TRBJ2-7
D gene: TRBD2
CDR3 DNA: TGTGCCAGCAGTTACCCCGGGACTAGGAACTACGAGCAGTACTTC
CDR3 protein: CASSYPGTRNYEQYF

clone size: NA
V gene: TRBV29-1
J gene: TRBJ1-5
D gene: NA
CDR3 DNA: TGCAGCGTCCGCGGCAGTGTGGATCAGCCCCAGCATTTT
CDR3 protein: CSVRGSVDQPQHF

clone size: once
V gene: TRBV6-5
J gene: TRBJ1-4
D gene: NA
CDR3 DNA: TGTGCCAGCAGCTCAGGGAGGTCTAGGGAAAAACTGTTTTTT
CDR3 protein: CASSSGRSREKLFF

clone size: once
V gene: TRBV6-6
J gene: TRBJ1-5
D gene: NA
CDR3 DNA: TGTGCCAGCAGTTTGACAGAAAGCAATCAGCCCCAGCATTTT
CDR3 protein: CASSLTESNQPQHF

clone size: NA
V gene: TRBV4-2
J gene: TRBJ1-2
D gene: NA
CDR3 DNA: TGTGCCAGCAGCCAAGATCCAGGGGATGGCTACACCTTC
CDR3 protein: CASSQDPGDGYTF

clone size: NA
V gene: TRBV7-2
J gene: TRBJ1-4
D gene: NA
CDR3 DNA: TGTGCCAGCAGCTTAGGTGGGGCGGGCCCAGAAAAACTGTTTTTT
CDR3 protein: CASSLGGAGPEKLFF

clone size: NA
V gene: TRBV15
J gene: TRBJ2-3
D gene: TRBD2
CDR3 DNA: TGTGCCACCAGCAGGGGGCGGGAGAGCACAGATACGCAGTATTTT
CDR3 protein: CATSRGRESTDTQYF

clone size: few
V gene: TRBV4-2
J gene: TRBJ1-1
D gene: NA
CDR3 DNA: TGTGCCAGCAGCCAGGGAACCCCGGGGGGAGCTTTCTTT
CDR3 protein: CASSQGTPGGAFF

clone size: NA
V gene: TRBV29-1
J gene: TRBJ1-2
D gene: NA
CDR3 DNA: TGCAGCGTGTTTATAAGGGACACTGGTTATGGCTACACCTTC
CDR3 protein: CSVFIRDTGYGYTF